The rows below give T cell receptor beta chains drawn from one sample of a study of T cell responses to AZD1222 COVID-19 vaccine. Libraries were prepared by immunoSEQ multiplex PCR; TCRdb keeps only in-frame clonotypes and omits some of them. The table shows some 87,000 clones, with about 93% occurring only once. The sample here was peripheral blood, taken on day 0 of MenACWY control vaccination. Source of these receptors: an adult in good health. Both conserved end residues are part of each CDR3. D genes are given only for firm matches. The size field is filled for only some rows; it gives once, few, many or a size class.

v_call: TRBV28
clone_size: once
j_call: TRBJ1-1
d_call: NA
cdr3_nt: TGTGCCAGCAAGGGAGGGGGGGGAATCACTGAAGCTTTCTTT
cdr3_aa: CASKGGGGITEAFF

v_call: TRBV5-1
clone_size: NA
j_call: TRBJ2-7
d_call: TRBD2
cdr3_nt: TGCGCCAGCAGCTTGGTGGGACTAGGAGGGAACGAGCAGTACTTC
cdr3_aa: CASSLVGLGGNEQYF

v_call: TRBV6-5
clone_size: NA
j_call: TRBJ2-7
d_call: NA
cdr3_nt: TGTGCCAGTTCGAAGGCCCTTAAATACGAGCAGTACTTC
cdr3_aa: CASSKALKYEQYF

v_call: TRBV3-1/TRBV3-2
clone_size: NA
j_call: TRBJ2-1
d_call: TRBD1
cdr3_nt: TGTGCCAGCAGCCAAGATACTAGGCCAGGGGGTGAGCAGTTCTTC
cdr3_aa: CASSQDTRPGGEQFF

v_call: TRBV24-1
clone_size: NA
j_call: TRBJ1-3
d_call: NA
cdr3_nt: TGTGCCACCAGTGATGGGCCAGTCGGAAACACCATATATTTT
cdr3_aa: CATSDGPVGNTIYF

v_call: TRBV5-6
clone_size: NA
j_call: TRBJ1-6
d_call: TRBD1
cdr3_nt: TGTGCCAGCAGCTTAACCGGGACAGGAGATTCACCCCTCCACTTT
cdr3_aa: CASSLTGTGDSPLHF

v_call: TRBV3-1/TRBV3-2
clone_size: NA
j_call: TRBJ1-1
d_call: NA
cdr3_nt: TGTGCCAGCAGCTCTAATCTTTTGCTGAACACTGAAGCTTTCTTT
cdr3_aa: CASSSNLLLNTEAFF

v_call: TRBV12-3/TRBV12-4
clone_size: NA
j_call: TRBJ1-1
d_call: TRBD1
cdr3_nt: TGTGCCAGCAGGACAGGGTGGGACACTGAAGCTTTCTTT
cdr3_aa: CASRTGWDTEAFF

v_call: TRBV7-2
clone_size: NA
j_call: TRBJ2-5
d_call: TRBD1
cdr3_nt: TGTGCCAGCAGCATCGGACAGGGGACAGAGACCCAGTACTTC
cdr3_aa: CASSIGQGTETQYF

v_call: TRBV29-1
clone_size: NA
j_call: TRBJ2-3
d_call: TRBD1
cdr3_nt: TGCAGCGTTGACAGACGGGACAGGGTCACAGATACGCAGTATTTT
cdr3_aa: CSVDRRDRVTDTQYF

v_call: TRBV15
clone_size: NA
j_call: TRBJ1-6
d_call: TRBD1
cdr3_nt: TGTGCCACCAGCAGAGATCTCGGGACAGTTGCACCCCTCCACTTT
cdr3_aa: CATSRDLGTVAPLHF

v_call: TRBV4-3
clone_size: NA
j_call: TRBJ2-3
d_call: TRBD2
cdr3_nt: TGCGCCAGCAGCCAAGAGGCGGGGGGCACAGATACGCAGTATTTT
cdr3_aa: CASSQEAGGTDTQYF

v_call: TRBV5-1
clone_size: NA
j_call: TRBJ1-5
d_call: NA
cdr3_nt: TGCGCCAGCAGCTTGGACGCGGGGCCGGGTCAGCCCCAGCATTTT
cdr3_aa: CASSLDAGPGQPQHF

v_call: TRBV4-1
clone_size: NA
j_call: TRBJ2-2
d_call: NA
cdr3_nt: TGCGCCAGCAGCCACGAACCACCCAGGGGTTCCGGGGAGCTGTTTTTT
cdr3_aa: CASSHEPPRGSGELFF

v_call: TRBV25-1
clone_size: NA
j_call: TRBJ1-4
d_call: NA
cdr3_nt: TGTGCCAGCAGTGAAATATTTTCCACAGGGTCAAGGGAAAAACTGTTTTTT
cdr3_aa: CASSEIFSTGSREKLFF

v_call: TRBV9
clone_size: NA
j_call: TRBJ2-2
d_call: TRBD2
cdr3_nt: TGTGCCAGCAGCGTAGAGCCGATCGGACTAGCATGGGACACCGGGGAGCTGTTTTTT
cdr3_aa: CASSVEPIGLAWDTGELFF

v_call: TRBV12-3/TRBV12-4
clone_size: NA
j_call: TRBJ2-5
d_call: NA
cdr3_nt: TGTGCCAGCAGACGCGAGGGTCAAGAGACCCAGTACTTC
cdr3_aa: CASRREGQETQYF

v_call: TRBV4-2
clone_size: NA
j_call: TRBJ1-4
d_call: TRBD1
cdr3_nt: TGTGCCAGCAGCCAAGATCAGGGGACAGGGGTCGAAAAACTGTTTTTT
cdr3_aa: CASSQDQGTGVEKLFF

v_call: TRBV28
clone_size: NA
j_call: TRBJ1-4
d_call: NA
cdr3_nt: TGTGCCAGCAGAGCCCAAGAAAAACTGTTTTTT
cdr3_aa: CASRAQEKLFF

v_call: TRBV5-1
clone_size: NA
j_call: TRBJ1-1
d_call: TRBD1
cdr3_nt: TGCGCCAGCAGCTTGGGGACAGGGGACACTGAAGCTTTCTTT
cdr3_aa: CASSLGTGDTEAFF

v_call: TRBV7-2
clone_size: NA
j_call: TRBJ2-5
d_call: TRBD1
cdr3_nt: TGTGCCAGCAGCCCCAACCGGGACAGCAAGAGAACCCAGTACTTC
cdr3_aa: CASSPNRDSKRTQYF

v_call: TRBV4-1
clone_size: NA
j_call: TRBJ1-1
d_call: NA
cdr3_nt: TGCGCCAGCAGCCAAGAGGGGAGGGCCACTGAAGCTTTCTTT
cdr3_aa: CASSQEGRATEAFF

v_call: TRBV2
clone_size: NA
j_call: TRBJ1-5
d_call: NA
cdr3_nt: TGTGCCAGCAGCGCAGGAGACCATAGCAATCAGCCCCAGCATTTT
cdr3_aa: CASSAGDHSNQPQHF

v_call: TRBV18
clone_size: NA
j_call: TRBJ2-5
d_call: NA
cdr3_nt: TGTGCCAGCTCACCACCAGGCCTACCCCAAGAGACCCAGTACTTC
cdr3_aa: CASSPPGLPQETQYF

v_call: TRBV6-5
clone_size: NA
j_call: TRBJ1-6
d_call: TRBD1
cdr3_nt: TGTGCCAGCAGTCCCCGGACAGGGGAGGGTTCACCCCTCCACTTT
cdr3_aa: CASSPRTGEGSPLHF

v_call: TRBV6-5
clone_size: NA
j_call: TRBJ1-1
d_call: NA
cdr3_nt: TGTGCCAGCAGTTATCGGTTAAAAGGGGACACTGAAGCTTTCTTT
cdr3_aa: CASSYRLKGDTEAFF

v_call: TRBV6-5
clone_size: NA
j_call: TRBJ2-3
d_call: NA
cdr3_nt: TGTGCCAGCAGTTACTCGTTAGCGGCAGATACGCAGTATTTT
cdr3_aa: CASSYSLAADTQYF

v_call: TRBV9
clone_size: NA
j_call: TRBJ2-3
d_call: NA
cdr3_nt: TGTGCCAGCAGCGTAGTGGGGAGCACAGATACGCAGTATTTT
cdr3_aa: CASSVVGSTDTQYF

v_call: TRBV28
clone_size: NA
j_call: TRBJ1-1
d_call: TRBD1
cdr3_nt: TGTGCCAGCAGTCCCAGGGGGTTGGTAGCTTTCTTT
cdr3_aa: CASSPRGLVAFF

v_call: TRBV2
clone_size: NA
j_call: TRBJ1-1
d_call: NA
cdr3_nt: TGTGCCAGCAGTGTTGGTCGGGTTGCACAGGGCGGTGGTGAAGCTTTCTTT
cdr3_aa: CASSVGRVAQGGGEAFF

v_call: TRBV6-1
clone_size: NA
j_call: TRBJ2-7
d_call: NA
cdr3_nt: TGTGCCAGCAGTGAAGCCGCCTACTACGAGCAGTACTTC
cdr3_aa: CASSEAAYYEQYF

v_call: TRBV6-5
clone_size: NA
j_call: TRBJ1-3
d_call: NA
cdr3_nt: TGTGCCAGCAGTTACTCTGGGCTCCAAAACACCATATATTTT
cdr3_aa: CASSYSGLQNTIYF

v_call: TRBV18
clone_size: NA
j_call: TRBJ1-5
d_call: NA
cdr3_nt: TGTGCCAGCTCACCTGTTGGCAGGGTGGATCAGCCCCAGCATTTT
cdr3_aa: CASSPVGRVDQPQHF

v_call: TRBV19
clone_size: NA
j_call: TRBJ1-5
d_call: TRBD1
cdr3_nt: TGTGCCAGTAGTATGACAGGGCATAGCAATCAGCCCCAGCATTTT
cdr3_aa: CASSMTGHSNQPQHF

v_call: TRBV12-5
clone_size: NA
j_call: TRBJ1-2
d_call: TRBD1
cdr3_nt: TGTGCTAGTGGTGTCGGGGACAGCAGTAACTATGGCTACACCTTC
cdr3_aa: CASGVGDSSNYGYTF

v_call: TRBV28
clone_size: NA
j_call: TRBJ1-2
d_call: NA
cdr3_nt: TGTGCCAGCAGAGGACTCTATGGCTACACCTTC
cdr3_aa: CASRGLYGYTF